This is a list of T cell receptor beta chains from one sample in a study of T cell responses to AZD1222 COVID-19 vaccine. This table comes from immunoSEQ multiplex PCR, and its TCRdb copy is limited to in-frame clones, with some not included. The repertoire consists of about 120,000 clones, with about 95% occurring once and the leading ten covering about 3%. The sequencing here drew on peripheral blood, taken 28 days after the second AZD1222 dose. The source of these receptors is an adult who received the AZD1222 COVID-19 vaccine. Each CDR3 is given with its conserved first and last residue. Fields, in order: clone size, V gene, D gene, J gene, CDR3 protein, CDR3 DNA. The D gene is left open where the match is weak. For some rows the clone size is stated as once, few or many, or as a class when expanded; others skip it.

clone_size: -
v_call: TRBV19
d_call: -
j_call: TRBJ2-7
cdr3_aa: CASSTIVSSYEQYF
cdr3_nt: TGTGCCAGTAGTACTATAGTAAGCTCCTACGAGCAGTACTTC

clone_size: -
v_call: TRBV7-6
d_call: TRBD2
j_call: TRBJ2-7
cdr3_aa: CASSLAGGPFDEQYF
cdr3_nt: TGTGCCAGCAGTTTAGCGGGAGGGCCGTTTGACGAGCAGTACTTC

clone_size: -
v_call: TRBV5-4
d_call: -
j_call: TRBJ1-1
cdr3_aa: CASSSRDQNTEVFF
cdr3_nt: TGTGCCAGCAGCTCAAGAGACCAGAACACTGAAGTTTTCTTT

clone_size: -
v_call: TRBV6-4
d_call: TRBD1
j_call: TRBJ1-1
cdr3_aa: CASSETGVGTEAFF
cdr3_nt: TGTGCCAGCAGTGAGACAGGGGTGGGGACTGAAGCTTTCTTT

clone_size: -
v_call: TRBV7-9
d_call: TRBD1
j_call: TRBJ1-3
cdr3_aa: CASSGTADYLQSGNTIYF
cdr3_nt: TGTGCCAGCAGCGGGACAGCCGATTATTTGCAGTCCGGAAACACCATATATTTT

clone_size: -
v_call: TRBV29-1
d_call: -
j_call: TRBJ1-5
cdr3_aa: CSVTTDYSNQPQHF
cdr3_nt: TGCAGCGTCACAACAGACTATAGCAATCAGCCCCAGCATTTT

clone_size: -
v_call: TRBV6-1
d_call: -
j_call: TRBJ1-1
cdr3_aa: CASSEWRFEAFF
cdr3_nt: TGTGCCAGCAGTGAATGGAGATTTGAAGCTTTCTTT

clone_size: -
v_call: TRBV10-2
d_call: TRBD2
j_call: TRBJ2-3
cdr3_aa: CASSWTSGGPDTQYF
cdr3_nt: TGCGCCAGCAGTTGGACTAGCGGAGGCCCAGATACGCAGTATTTT

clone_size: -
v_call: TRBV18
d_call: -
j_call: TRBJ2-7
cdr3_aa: CASSPGQDSYEQYF
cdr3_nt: TGTGCCAGCTCACCGGGGCAGGATTCCTACGAGCAGTACTTC

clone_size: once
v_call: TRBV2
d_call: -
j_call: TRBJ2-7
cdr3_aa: CASSVDTSYEQYF
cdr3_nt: TGTGCCAGCAGTGTGGACACGTCCTACGAGCAGTACTTC

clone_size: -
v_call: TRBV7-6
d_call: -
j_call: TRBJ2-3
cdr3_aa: CASSPNFAARPTDTQYF
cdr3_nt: TGTGCCAGCAGCCCCAATTTTGCCGCCCGACCCACAGATACGCAGTATTTT

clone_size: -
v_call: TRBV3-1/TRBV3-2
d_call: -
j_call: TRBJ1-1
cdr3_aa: CASSQNDMNTEAFF
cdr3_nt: TGTGCCAGCAGCCAAAATGATATGAACACTGAAGCTTTCTTT

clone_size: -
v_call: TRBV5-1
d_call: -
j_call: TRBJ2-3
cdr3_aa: CASSLAGRGTDTQYF
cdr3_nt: TGCGCCAGCAGCTTGGCAGGCAGGGGCACAGATACGCAGTATTTT

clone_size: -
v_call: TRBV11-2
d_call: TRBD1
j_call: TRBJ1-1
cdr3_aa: CASSLDMTGVMNTEAFF
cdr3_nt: TGTGCCAGCAGCTTAGATATGACAGGGGTGATGAACACTGAAGCTTTCTTT

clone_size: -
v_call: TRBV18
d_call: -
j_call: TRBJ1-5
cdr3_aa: CASSPYGQNQPQHF
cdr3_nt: TGTGCCAGCTCACCCTACGGACAGAATCAGCCCCAGCATTTT

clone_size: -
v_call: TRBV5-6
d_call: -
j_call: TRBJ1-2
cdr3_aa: CASSLTGPYGYTF
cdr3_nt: TGTGCCAGCAGCTTGACGGGGCCCTATGGCTACACCTTC

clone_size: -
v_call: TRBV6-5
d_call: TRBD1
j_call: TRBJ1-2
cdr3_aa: CASNPAEGAGGYTF
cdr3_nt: TGTGCCAGCAACCCGGCGGAGGGGGCAGGTGGCTACACCTTC

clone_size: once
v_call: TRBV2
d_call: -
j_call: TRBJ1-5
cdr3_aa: CASSESRKGYSNQPQHF
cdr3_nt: TGTGCCAGCAGTGAAAGCAGGAAGGGATATAGCAATCAGCCCCAGCATTTT

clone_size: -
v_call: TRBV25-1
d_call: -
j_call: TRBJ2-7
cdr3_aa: CASSEPSLSYEQYF
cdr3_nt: TGTGCCAGCAGTGAGCCAAGTCTTTCCTACGAGCAGTACTTC

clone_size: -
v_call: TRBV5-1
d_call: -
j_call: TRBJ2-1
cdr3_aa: CASSLGGGSGWNEQFF
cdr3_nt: TGCGCCAGCAGCTTGGGAGGAGGGAGCGGTTGGAATGAGCAGTTCTTC

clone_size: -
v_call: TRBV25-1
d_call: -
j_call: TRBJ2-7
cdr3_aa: CASSQAGFYEQYF
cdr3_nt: TGTGCCAGCAGTCAGGCAGGATTCTACGAGCAGTACTTC

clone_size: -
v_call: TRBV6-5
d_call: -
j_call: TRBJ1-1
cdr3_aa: CASRPVGNTEAFF
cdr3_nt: TGTGCCAGCAGGCCAGTGGGGAACACTGAAGCTTTCTTT

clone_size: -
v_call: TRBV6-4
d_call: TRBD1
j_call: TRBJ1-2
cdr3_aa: CASSDPRQGNYGYTF
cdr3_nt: TGTGCCAGCAGTGACCCCAGACAGGGGAACTATGGCTACACCTTC

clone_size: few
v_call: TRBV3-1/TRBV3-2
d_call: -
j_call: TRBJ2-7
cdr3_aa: CASSQDVLGGRSEQYF
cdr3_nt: TGTGCCAGCAGCCAAGACGTCTTGGGGGGGCGTTCCGAGCAGTACTTC

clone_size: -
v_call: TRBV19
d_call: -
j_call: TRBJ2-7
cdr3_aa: CASSNPQLGPTSYEQYF
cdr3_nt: TGTGCCAGTAGTAACCCCCAGCTGGGGCCTACATCCTACGAGCAGTACTTC

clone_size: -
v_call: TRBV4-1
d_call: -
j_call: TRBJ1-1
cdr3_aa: CASSQAGGEGTEAFF
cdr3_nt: TGCGCCAGCAGCCAAGCTGGGGGAGAGGGCACTGAAGCTTTCTTT

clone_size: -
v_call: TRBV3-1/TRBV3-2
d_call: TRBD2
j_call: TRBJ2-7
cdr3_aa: CASSQVSGSSYEQYF
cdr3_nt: TGTGCCAGCAGCCAAGTTAGCGGGAGCTCCTACGAGCAGTACTTC

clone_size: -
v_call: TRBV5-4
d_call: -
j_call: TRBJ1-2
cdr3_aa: CASSSSLQTRYGYTF
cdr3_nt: TGTGCCAGCAGCTCCTCTTTACAGACTCGGTATGGCTACACCTTC

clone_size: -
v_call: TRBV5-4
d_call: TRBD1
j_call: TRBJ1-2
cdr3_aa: CASSQESYRGGRGYTF
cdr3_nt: TGTGCCAGCAGCCAAGAATCCTACAGGGGTGGTAGGGGCTACACCTTC

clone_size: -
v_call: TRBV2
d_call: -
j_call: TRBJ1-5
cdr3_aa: CASSVENSNQPQHF
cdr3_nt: TGTGCCAGCAGTGTAGAAAATAGCAATCAGCCCCAGCATTTT

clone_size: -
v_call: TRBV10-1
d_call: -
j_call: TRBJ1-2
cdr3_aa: CASREGHNYGYTF
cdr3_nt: TGCGCCAGCAGGGAGGGGCATAACTATGGCTACACCTTC

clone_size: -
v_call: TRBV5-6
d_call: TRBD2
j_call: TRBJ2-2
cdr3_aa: CASSLGAGLNTGELFF
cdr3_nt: TGTGCCAGCAGCTTGGGAGCGGGATTGAACACCGGGGAGCTGTTTTTT

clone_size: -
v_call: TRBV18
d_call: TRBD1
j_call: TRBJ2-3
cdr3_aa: CASSQYRGLQTTDTQYF
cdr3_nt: TGTGCCAGCTCACAATACAGGGGTCTGCAGACCACAGATACGCAGTATTTT

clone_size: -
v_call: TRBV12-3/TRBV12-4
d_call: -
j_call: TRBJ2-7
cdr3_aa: CASSLLYEQYF
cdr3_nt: TGTGCCAGCAGTCTTTTATACGAGCAGTACTTC

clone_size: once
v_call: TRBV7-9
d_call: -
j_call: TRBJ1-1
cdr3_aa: CASSLGVQGHEAFF
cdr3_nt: TGTGCCAGCAGCTTAGGGGTTCAGGGCCATGAAGCTTTCTTT

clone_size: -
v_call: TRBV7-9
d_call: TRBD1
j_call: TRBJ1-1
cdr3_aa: CASSSQGANTEAFF
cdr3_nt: TGTGCCAGCAGCTCACAGGGGGCCAACACTGAAGCTTTCTTT